This record covers a single TCR beta chain. Its antigen is not identified. This specimen comes from a study of CXCR3-negative and CXCR3-positive naive CD8 T cells. Study-wide findings and caveats: CXCR3-expressing naive cells carried TRB CDR3s more hydrophobic than those of CXCR3-negative naive cells. Naive subsets had comparable surface CD5, so TRB CDR3 properties gauged TCR strength.

This CDR3 spans 19 amino acids. CDR1 MNHEY and CDR2 SMNVEV come from the germline V gene (reference sequence). The CD45RO-CCR7+CD27+CD95- phenotype denoted naive CD8+ T cells. TRB cDNA was prepared as libraries by UMI-labeled 5' RACE. TCRdb re-called the 5' RACE reads and catalogs CDR3 proteins one per entry, DNA excluded. The sample's table shows over 100,000 distinct CDR3 sequences. The clonotype was recovered from a human donor in good health. Some clones in this sample may be carry-over from other donors' samples. V gene TRBV27 combines with J gene TRBJ2-1; the TRBD1 assignment by TCRdb is unverifiable without DNA. The specimen sequenced was naive CXCR3+ CD8+ T cells from blood. Noted subset: CD45RO-CCR7+CD27+CD95- naive CD8+ T cells expressing CXCR3 (TNR3+). The CDR3 region is CASSFFREPGQGFGNEQFF.